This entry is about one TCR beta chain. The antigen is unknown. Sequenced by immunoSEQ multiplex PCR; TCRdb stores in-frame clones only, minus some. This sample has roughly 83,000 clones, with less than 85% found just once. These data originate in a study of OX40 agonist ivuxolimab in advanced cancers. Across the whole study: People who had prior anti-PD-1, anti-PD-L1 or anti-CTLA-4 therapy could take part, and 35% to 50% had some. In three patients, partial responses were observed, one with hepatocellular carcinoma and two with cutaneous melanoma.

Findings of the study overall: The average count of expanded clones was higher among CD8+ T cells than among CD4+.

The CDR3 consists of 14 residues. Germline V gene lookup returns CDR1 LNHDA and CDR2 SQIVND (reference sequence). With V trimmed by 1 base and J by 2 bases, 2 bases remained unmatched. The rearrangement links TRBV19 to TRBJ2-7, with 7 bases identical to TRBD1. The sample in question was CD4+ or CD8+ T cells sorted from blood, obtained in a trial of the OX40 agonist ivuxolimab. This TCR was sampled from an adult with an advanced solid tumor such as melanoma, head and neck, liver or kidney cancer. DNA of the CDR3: TGTGCCAGTAGTATAGGGCAGGGGGCCTACGAGCAGTACTTC. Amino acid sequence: CASSIGQGAYEQYF.